This entry lists 20 T cell receptor beta chains sequenced from one sample in a study of cytomegalovirus exposure and HLA in healthy donors. Primers included in the PCR were 60 Vbeta and 13 Jbeta primers. TCRdb's copy holds only in-frame clones and misses some; the assay was immunoSEQ multiplex PCR. The repertoire includes fewer than 200,000 clones, approximately 82% of them detected once, and roughly 1.5% sits in the top ten. Sequencing was performed on PBMCs. The receptors here all came from a male donor in good health and CMV-seronegative.

This clone was detected only once. The chain employs TRBV6-6 and TRBJ2-2, with a tentative D call TRBD1 (6 bases). CDR3 size: 14 residues. Germline lookup yields CDR1 MNHNY and CDR2 SVGAGI (reference sequence). V gave up 6 bases and J gave up 1 base, with 9 bases separating them. CDR3 DNA sequence: TGTGCCAGCAGCATGACAGGGAACACCGGGGAGCTGTTTTTT. Translation: CASSMTGNTGELFF.

This chain connects TRBV6-4 to TRBJ1-1; D is unclear. CDR1 is MRHNA, CDR2 SNTAGT, per germline. CDR3 length: 14 amino acids. Trimming removed 5 bases from V and 3 bases from J, with 13 bases in between. The CDR3: CASSRRARDTEAFF. CDR3 nucleotide sequence: TGTGCCAGCAGTAGGAGGGCAAGGGACACTGAAGCTTTCTTT.

The V and J genes are TRBV7-9 and TRBJ1-1; no definite D call. CDR1 SEHNR and CDR2 FQNEAQ come from the germline V gene (reference sequence). CDR3 size: 14 residues. V dropped 2 bases and J dropped 2 bases, with 9 bases sitting between them. The CDR3: CASSLTALNTEAFF. The CDR3 DNA reads TGTGCCAGCAGCTTAACCGCCCTAAACACTGAAGCTTTCTTT.

The rearrangement joins TRBV28 to TRBJ1-5, with unresolved D. V lost 3 bases and J lost 3, with 9 bases in between. Looked up from germline, CDR1 is MDHEN and CDR2 is SYDVKM. The CDR3 consists of 14 residues. The CDR3 region is CASSLVAANQPQHF. The CDR3 nucleotides are TGTGCCAGCAGTTTGGTGGCGGCCAATCAGCCCCAGCATTTT.

The chain has TRBV6-1 and TRBJ1-4; D ambiguous. This CDR3 is built from 14 residues. V lost 2 bases and J 6 bases, leaving 10 bases between the germline ends. Germline CDR1 reads MNHNS; CDR2 reads SASEGT. In nucleotides, the CDR3 is TGTGCCAGCAGTGAACCGGGGTTGGATGAAAAACTGTTTTTT. Protein: CASSEPGLDEKLFF.

The chain is built from TRBV9 and TRBJ1-6, with D uncertain. Trimming shortened V by 3 bases and J by 4 bases, and 17 bases separated the two germline ends. Germline lookup yields CDR1 SGDLS and CDR2 YYNGEE. The CDR3 runs 17 residues. CDR3 region: CASSAEEMDGYNSPLHF. The DNA of the CDR3 is TGTGCCAGCAGCGCTGAGGAAATGGATGGTTATAATTCACCCCTCCACTTT.

This clone was seen only a few times. V is TRBV27 and J is TRBJ2-5; 11 bases fit TRBD2. V was clipped by 6 bases and J by 2 bases; unmatched bases: 5. The CDR3 has 15 amino acids. Germline CDR1 reads MNHEY; CDR2 reads SMNVEV (reference sequence). Here the CDR3 DNA reads TGTGCCAGCAGAACGGGACTAGCGGTACAAGAGACCCAGTACTTC. Translated, it gives CASRTGLAVQETQYF.

Note on this clone: Other DNA sequences in the sample encode the same CDR3. The chain couples TRBV4-2 to TRBJ1-4; 8 bases map to TRBD1. CDR1 and CDR2 from the germline V gene are LGHNA and YNFKEQ. The junction had 9 bases not matched to a gene; V was cut back by 4 bases and J by 8 bases. The CDR3 runs to 15 residues. The CDR3 sequence: CASSPAGTGREKLFF. The DNA for the CDR3 is TGTGCCAGCAGCCCGGCCGGGACAGGACGCGAAAAACTGTTTTTT.

The chain carries TRBV19 and TRBJ1-2; 7 bases line up with TRBD1. The CDR3 consists of 15 residues. Per the germline V gene, CDR1 is LNHDA and CDR2 is SQIVND (reference sequence). With 8 bases clipped from V and 4 bases from J, the junction kept 13 bases outside the gene matches. For the CDR3, the DNA is TGTGCCAGTTTGTCGCCGGGACAGAGGACCTATGGCTACACCTTC. This translates into CASLSPGQRTYGYTF.

The V and J genes are TRBV27 and TRBJ2-5, with 10 bases aligning to TRBD1. The J call is doubtful: the DNA matches TRBJ2-7 better. CDR3 length: 14 amino acids. Looked up from germline, CDR1 is MNHEY and CDR2 is SMNVEV (reference sequence). This CDR3 is CASSLLGQGYEQYF. The CDR3 region has the DNA TGTGCCAGCAGTTTACTGGGACAGGGGTACGAGCAGTACTTC.

This chain uses TRBV25-1 with TRBJ2-2, with unresolved D. The CDR3 runs 16 residues. Germline values: CDR1 MGHDK, CDR2 SYGVNS. V was cut by 1 base and J by 0 bases, with 9 bases left in between. CDR3 in amino acids: CASSESRITNTGELFF. CDR3 nucleotide sequence: TGTGCCAGCAGTGAATCTAGGATTACGAACACCGGGGAGCTGTTTTTT. Full variable domain (rest looked up from reference TRBV25-1 and TRBJ2-2): EADIYQTPRYLVIGTGKKITLECSQTMGHDKMYWYQQDPGMELHLIHYSYGVNSTEKGDLSSESTVSRIRTEHFPLTLESARPSHTSQYLCASSESRITNTGELFFGEGSRLTVL.

V gene TRBV6-5 combines with J gene TRBJ1-1, with D hard to call. Germline lookup yields CDR1 MNHEY and CDR2 SVGAGI. The CDR3 runs to 14 residues. The V gene lost 4 bases and the J gene lost 0 bases, with 9 bases spanning the gap. In nucleotides, the CDR3 is TGTGCCAGCAGTTCCCCTGGCCTGAACACTGAAGCTTTCTTT. Amino acid sequence: CASSSPGLNTEAFF.

The CDR3 here is CASSSFRGYPLETQYF. The CDR3 DNA reads TGTGCCAGCAGCTCATTTCGGGGGTACCCGCTCGAGACCCAGTACTTC. The chain uses TRBV7-9 and TRBJ2-5; TRBD2 might be the D (6 bases). Looked up from germline, CDR1 is SEHNR and CDR2 is FQNEAQ (reference sequence). This CDR3 is 16 amino acids long. Trimming left V 4 bases short and J 5 bases short, with 20 bases between.

For this clone: The identical CDR3 is also encoded by other nucleotide sequences in the sample. CDR3 DNA: TGTGCCAGCACCCCGGGGACAGAGAGATTCTATGGCTACACCTTC. Its protein is CASTPGTERFYGYTF. The chain employs TRBV6-5 and TRBJ1-2; 7 nucleotides agree with TRBD1. The germline CDR1 and CDR2 sequences are MNHEY and SVGAGI. The junction had 12 bases not matched to a gene; V was cut back by 7 bases and J by 4 bases. The CDR3 contains 15 residues.

V usage is TRBV6-5 and J usage is TRBJ1-1; 8 nucleotides line up with TRBD1. V shed 7 bases and J 1 base; nucleotides not matched to a gene: 5. Germline loops: CDR1 MNHEY, CDR2 SVGAGI. The CDR3 has 14 residues. The CDR3, as DNA: TGTGCCAGCACATTACAGGGGGGGAACACTGAAGCTTTCTTT. As protein: CASTLQGGNTEAFF.

The rearrangement links TRBV6-1 to TRBJ1-2; D is unresolved. V shed 6 bases and J shed 1 base, with 12 bases lying between them. The V gene's germline CDR1 is MNHNS and CDR2 SASEGT. The length of the CDR3 is 14 residues. The CDR3 spells CASSRTDRNYGYTF. The CDR3 coding sequence is TGTGCCAGCAGCAGGACTGATCGTAACTATGGCTACACCTTC.

The rearrangement links TRBV5-1 to TRBJ2-2, with TRBD2 matching 7 bases. Germline V gene lookup returns CDR1 SGHRS and CDR2 YFSETQ. The CDR3 covers 16 residues. V was pared by 4 bases and J by 1 base, with 7 bases of the junction left unmatched. The CDR3 DNA sequence: TGCGCCAGCAGCCCCTGGATAGCGGGGAACACCGGGGAGCTGTTTTTT. As protein: CASSPWIAGNTGELFF.

This sequence joins TRBV18 and TRBJ2-5; 8 nucleotides match TRBD1. The CDR3 runs to 15 residues. V gave up 6 bases and J gave up 5 bases; unmatched junction bases: 11. Germline V lookup: CDR1 KGHSH, CDR2 LQKENI. This CDR3 reads CASSPNQGAGETQYF. The CDR3 DNA sequence: TGTGCCAGCTCTCCTAACCAGGGGGCTGGGGAGACCCAGTACTTC.

This chain joins TRBV6-5 and TRBJ1-5; no reliable D call. With 8 bases removed from V and 0 bases from J, the gap between germline ends came to 14 bases. The length of the CDR3 is 15 residues. Germline CDR1 reads MNHEY; CDR2 reads SVGAGI. Here the CDR3 DNA reads TGTGCCAGCTCTCGGAGCGCGGATAGCAATCAGCCCCAGCATTTT. Amino acid sequence: CASSRSADSNQPQHF.

The chain couples TRBV5-4 to TRBJ2-7; 7 bases agree with TRBD1. Germline trimming cut 3 bases from V and 1 base from J; bases unmatched to any gene: 1. This CDR3 comprises 13 residues. Germline V gene sequence: CDR1 SGHNT, CDR2 YYREEE (reference sequence). CDR3 sequence reads: CASSSGQSYEQYF. The CDR3 DNA reads as TGTGCCAGCAGCTCGGGACAGTCCTACGAGCAGTACTTC.